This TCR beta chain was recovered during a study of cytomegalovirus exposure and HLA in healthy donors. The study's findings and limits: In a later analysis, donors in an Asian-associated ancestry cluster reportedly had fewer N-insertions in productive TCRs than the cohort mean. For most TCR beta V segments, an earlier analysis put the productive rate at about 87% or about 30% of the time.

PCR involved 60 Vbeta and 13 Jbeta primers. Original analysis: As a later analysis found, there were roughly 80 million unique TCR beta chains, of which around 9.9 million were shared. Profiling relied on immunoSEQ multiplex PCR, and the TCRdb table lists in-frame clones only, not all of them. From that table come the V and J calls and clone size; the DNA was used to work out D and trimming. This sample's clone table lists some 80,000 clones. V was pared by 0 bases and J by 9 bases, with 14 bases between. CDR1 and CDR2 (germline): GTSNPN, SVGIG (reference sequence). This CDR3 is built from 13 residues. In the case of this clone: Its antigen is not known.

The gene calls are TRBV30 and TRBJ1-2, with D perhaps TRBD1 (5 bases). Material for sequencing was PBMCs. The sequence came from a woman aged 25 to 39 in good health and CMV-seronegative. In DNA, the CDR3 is TGTGCCTGGAGTGTACCGGCAGGGTCGAGCTACACCTTC. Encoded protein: CAWSVPAGSSYTF.